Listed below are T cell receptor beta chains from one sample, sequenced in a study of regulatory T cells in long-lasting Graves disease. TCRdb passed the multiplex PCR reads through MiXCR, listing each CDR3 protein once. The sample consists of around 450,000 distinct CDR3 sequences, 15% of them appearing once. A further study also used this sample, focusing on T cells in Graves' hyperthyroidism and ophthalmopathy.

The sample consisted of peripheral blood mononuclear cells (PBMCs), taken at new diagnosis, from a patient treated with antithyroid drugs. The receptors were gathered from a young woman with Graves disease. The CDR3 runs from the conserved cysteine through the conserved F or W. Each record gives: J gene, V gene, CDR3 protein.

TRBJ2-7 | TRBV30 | CAWSVGRGRWDEQYF
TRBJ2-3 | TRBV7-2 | CASSPTHADTQYF
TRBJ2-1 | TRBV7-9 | CASSSNLRGRPLSNEQFF
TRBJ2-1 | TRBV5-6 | CASSLRSYNEQFF
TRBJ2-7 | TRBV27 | CASNSLGGGVSYEQYF
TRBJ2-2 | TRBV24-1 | CATSDLNVADTGELFF
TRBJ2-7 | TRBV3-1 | CASSQGGLAGVGEQYF
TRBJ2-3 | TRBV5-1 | CASSPLRGQTSTDTQYF
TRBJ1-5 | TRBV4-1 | CASSRVGANQPQHF
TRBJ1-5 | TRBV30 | CAWSRGEPNQPQHF
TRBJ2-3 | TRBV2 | CASSEGGVKADTQYF
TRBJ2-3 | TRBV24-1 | CATSLPGTGGTDTQYF
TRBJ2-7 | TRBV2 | CASSDLREQYF
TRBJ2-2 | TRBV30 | CAWRGPYTGELFF
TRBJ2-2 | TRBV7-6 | CASSETGPAGELFF
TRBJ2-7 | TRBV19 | CASAAGTGSYEQYF
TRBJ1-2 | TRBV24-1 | CATSANGLGGGYTF
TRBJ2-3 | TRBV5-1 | CASRDRGGLGDTQYF
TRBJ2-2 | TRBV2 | CAREGGNTGELFF
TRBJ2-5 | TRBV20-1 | CSALGLAGGRETQYF
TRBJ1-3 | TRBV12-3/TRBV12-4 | CASTSAPGLSGNTIYF
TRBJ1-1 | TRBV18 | CASSPGRSMNTGAFF
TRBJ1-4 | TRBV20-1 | CSAIRHGGGMKLFF
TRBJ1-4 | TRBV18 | CASSPRLATNEKLFF
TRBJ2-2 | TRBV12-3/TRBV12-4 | CASSLGQGSAGELFF
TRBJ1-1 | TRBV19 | CATGEGWNTEAFF
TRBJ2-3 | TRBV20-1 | CSAPGFTSTDTQYF
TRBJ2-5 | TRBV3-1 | CASSQADSREETQYF
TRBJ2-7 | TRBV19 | CASSIDGGSSTYEQYF
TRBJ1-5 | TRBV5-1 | CASSATGSSNQPQHF
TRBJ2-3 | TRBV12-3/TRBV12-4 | CASSRPKTSGTSTDTQYF
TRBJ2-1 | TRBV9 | CASSVGGLAGDEQFF
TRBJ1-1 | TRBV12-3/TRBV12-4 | CASRLTRGEGTEAFF
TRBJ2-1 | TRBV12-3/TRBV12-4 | CASSLTGSSYNEQFF
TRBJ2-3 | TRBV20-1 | CSARKERTDTQYF
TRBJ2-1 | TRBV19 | CATKRWGGTYNEQFF
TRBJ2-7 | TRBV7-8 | CASSLGRTREQYF
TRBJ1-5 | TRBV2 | CASRTGFSYQPQHF
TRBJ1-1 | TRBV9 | CASSVDGGDTEAFF
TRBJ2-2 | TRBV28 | CASSSPTGELFF
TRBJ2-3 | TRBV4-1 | CASSQGPQGIPDTQYF
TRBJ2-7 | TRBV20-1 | CSAGQTSGWPYEQYF
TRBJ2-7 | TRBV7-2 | CASSRTWGPTYEQYF
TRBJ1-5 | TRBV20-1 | CSAKDRVHRPQHF